This TCR beta chain is drawn from a study of post-analysis software for immune sequencing data. Overall study context: Multiple sclerosis in the patients followed relapsing-remitting, secondary progressive and progressive-relapsing courses.

The TCR beta cDNA libraries carried unique molecular identifiers. There were roughly 0.95 to 11 million T cells, and 450,000 to 550,000 cDNA molecules came from them. MiXCR was run by TCRdb on the PCR reads, yielding one entry per CDR3 protein. The sample has about 430,000 distinct CDR3 sequences, more than 30% seen once. This clonotype was counted a few times. Its antigen is as yet unknown. General study results and limits: Those with multiple sclerosis, the patient group, showed significantly lower normalized Chao1 diversity than controls. About five TRBV segments were more frequent in patients than controls; TRBV5-6, TRBV5-1 and TRBV20-1 belonged to this group.

Trimming removed 2 bases at V and 3 bases at J, with 13 bases between. CDR1 is MDHEN, CDR2 SYDVKM, per germline. CDR3 length: 15 amino acids. The source is a girl aged 2 to 9 with multiple sclerosis. The chain uses TRBV28 and TRBJ1-2; D is undetermined. Specimen: blood. Here the CDR3 reads CASSLRPPGYYGYTF. CDR3 DNA: TGTGCCAGCAGTTTACGTCCTCCTGGGTACTATGGCTACACCTTC.